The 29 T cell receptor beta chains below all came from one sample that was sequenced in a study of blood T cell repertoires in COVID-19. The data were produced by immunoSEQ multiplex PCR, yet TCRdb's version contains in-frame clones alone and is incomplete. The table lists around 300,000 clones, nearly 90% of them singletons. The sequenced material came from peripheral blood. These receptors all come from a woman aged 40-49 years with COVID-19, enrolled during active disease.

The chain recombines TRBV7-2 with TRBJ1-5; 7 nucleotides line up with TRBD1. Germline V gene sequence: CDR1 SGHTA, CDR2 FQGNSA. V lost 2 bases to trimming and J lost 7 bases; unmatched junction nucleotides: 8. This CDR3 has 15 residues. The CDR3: CASSLRGGSGQPQHF. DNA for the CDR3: TGTGCCAGCAGCTTAAGAGGGGGCAGTGGGCAGCCCCAGCATTTT.

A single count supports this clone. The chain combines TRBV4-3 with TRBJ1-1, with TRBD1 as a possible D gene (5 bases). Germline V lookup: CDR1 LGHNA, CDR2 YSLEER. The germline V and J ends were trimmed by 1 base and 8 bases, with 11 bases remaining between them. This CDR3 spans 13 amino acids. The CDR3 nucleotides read TGCGCCAGCAGCCAAGGGCCGACAGACGAAGCTTTCTTT. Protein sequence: CASSQGPTDEAFF.

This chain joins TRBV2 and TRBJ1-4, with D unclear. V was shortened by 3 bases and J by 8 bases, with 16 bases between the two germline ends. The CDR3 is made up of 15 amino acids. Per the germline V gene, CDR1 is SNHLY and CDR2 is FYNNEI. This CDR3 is CASSDGPSLGEKLFF. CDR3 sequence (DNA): TGTGCCAGCAGTGATGGACCTTCACTAGGGGAAAAACTGTTTTTT.

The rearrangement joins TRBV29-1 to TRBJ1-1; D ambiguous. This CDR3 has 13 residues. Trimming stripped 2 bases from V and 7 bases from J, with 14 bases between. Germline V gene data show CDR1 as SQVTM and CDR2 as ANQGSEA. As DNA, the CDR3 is TGCAGCGTTGAACGTCTGACTCTTGGTGAAGCTTTCTTT. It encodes CSVERLTLGEAFF.

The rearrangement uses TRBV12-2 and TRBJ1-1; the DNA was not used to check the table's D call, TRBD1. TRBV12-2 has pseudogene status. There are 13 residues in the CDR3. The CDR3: CASRFSRGLYAFF. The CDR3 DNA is TGTGCAAGTCGCTTTAGCAGGGGCCTTTATGCTTTCTTT.

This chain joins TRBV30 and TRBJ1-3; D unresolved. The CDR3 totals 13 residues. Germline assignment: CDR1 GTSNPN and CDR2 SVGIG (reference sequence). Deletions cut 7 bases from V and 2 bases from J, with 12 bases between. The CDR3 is CAFSLVAGNTIYF. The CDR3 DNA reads TGTGCCTTTAGTCTTGTCGCTGGAAACACCATATATTTT.

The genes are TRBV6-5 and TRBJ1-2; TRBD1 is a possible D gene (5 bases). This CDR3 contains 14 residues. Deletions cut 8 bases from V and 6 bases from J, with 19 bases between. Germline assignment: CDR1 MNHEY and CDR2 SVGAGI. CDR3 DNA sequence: TGTGCCAGCGGAGGGTGGGGGGAAGTGGATGGCTACACCTTC. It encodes CASGGWGEVDGYTF.

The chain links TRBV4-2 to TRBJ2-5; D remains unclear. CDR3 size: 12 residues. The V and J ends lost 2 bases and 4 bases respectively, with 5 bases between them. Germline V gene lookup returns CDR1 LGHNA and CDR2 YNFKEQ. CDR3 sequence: CASSQPGETQYF. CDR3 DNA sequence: TGTGCCAGCAGCCAACCGGGAGAGACCCAGTACTTC.

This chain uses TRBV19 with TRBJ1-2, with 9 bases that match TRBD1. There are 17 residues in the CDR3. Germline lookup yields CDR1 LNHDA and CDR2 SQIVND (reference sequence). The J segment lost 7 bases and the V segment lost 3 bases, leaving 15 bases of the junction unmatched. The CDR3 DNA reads TGTGCCAGTAGTATGTCTGGACAACCGGGACAGGGAGGTGGCTACACCTTC. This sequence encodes CASSMSGQPGQGGGYTF.

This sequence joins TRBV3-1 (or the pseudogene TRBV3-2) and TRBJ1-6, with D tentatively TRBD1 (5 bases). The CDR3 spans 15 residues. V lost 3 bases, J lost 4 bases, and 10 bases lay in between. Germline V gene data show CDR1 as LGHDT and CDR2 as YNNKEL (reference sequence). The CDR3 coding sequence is TGTGCCAGCAGCCATGGCGGGGGTTATAATTCACCCCTCCACTTT. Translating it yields CASSHGGGYNSPLHF.

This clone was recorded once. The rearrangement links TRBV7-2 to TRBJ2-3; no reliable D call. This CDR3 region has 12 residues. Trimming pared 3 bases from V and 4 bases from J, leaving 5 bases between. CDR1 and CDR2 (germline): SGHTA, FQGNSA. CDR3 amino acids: CASSFYADTQYF. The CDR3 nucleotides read TGTGCCAGCAGCTTCTACGCAGATACGCAGTATTTT.

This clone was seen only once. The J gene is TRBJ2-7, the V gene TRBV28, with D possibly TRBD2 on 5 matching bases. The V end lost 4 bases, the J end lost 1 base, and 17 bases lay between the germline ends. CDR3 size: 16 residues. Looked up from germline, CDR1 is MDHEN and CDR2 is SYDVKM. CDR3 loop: CASSSLRERQSYEQYF. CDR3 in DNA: TGTGCCAGCAGTTCCCTGAGAGAGCGGCAATCCTACGAGCAGTACTTC.

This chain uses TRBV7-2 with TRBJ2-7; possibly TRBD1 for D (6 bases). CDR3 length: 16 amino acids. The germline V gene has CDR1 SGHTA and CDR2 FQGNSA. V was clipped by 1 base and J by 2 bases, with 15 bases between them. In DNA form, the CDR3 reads TGTGCCAGCAGCTTAGAGGGACACCTGAAGGCCTACGAGCAGTACTTC. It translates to CASSLEGHLKAYEQYF.

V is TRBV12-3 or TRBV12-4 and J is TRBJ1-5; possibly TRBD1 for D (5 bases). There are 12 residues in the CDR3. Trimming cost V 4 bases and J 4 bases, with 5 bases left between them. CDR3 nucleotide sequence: TGTGCCAGCAGTTACAGGAATCAGCCCCAGCATTTT. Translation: CASSYRNQPQHF.

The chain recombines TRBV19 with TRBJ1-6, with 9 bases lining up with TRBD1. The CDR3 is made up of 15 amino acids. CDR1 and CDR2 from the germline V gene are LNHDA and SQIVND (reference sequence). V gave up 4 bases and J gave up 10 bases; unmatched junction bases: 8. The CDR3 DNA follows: TGTGCCAGTAGTACGGGACAGGGTTTGGACTCACCCCTCCACTTT. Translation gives CASSTGQGLDSPLHF. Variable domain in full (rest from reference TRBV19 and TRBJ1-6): DGGITQSPKYLFRKEGQNVTLSCEQNLNHDAMYWYRQDPGQGLRLIYYSQIVNDFQKGDIAEGYSVSREKKESFPLTVTSAQKNPTAFYLCASSTGQGLDSPLHFGNGTRLTVT.

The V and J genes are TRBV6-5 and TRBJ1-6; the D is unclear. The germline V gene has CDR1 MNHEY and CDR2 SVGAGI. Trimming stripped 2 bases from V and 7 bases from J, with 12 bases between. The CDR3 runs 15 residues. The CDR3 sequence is CASSYRDTMNSPLHF. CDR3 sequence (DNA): TGTGCCAGCAGTTACCGTGACACGATGAATTCACCCCTCCACTTT.

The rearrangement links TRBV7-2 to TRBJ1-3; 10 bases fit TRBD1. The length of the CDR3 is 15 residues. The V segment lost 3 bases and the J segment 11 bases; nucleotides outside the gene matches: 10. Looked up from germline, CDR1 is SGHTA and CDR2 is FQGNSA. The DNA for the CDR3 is TGTGCCAGCAGCTTGTACGGGACAGGGGTCACCTCCATATATTTT. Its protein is CASSLYGTGVTSIYF.

CDR3 nucleotide sequence: TGCAGCGTTTACAGGGCCGGGACTGAAGCTTTCTTT. Residues: CSVYRAGTEAFF. This chain joins TRBV29-1 and TRBJ1-1; D might be TRBD1 (6 bases). V was clipped by 5 bases and J by 5 bases, with 12 bases between them. Germline V gene sequence: CDR1 SQVTM, CDR2 ANQGSEA. This CDR3 contains 12 residues.

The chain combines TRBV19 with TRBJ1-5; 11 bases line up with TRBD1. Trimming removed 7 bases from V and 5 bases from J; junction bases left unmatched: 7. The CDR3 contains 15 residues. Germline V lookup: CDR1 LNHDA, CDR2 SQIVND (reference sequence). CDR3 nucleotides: TGTGCCAGTATTCCCGGACAGGGGGCACATCAGCCCCAGCATTTT. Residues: CASIPGQGAHQPQHF.

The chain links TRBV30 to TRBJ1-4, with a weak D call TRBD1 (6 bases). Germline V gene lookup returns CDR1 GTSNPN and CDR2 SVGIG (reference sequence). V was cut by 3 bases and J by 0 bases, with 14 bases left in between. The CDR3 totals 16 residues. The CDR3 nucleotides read TGTGCCTGGAGGCAGGGGCCAAGAGCAACTAATGAAAAACTGTTTTTT. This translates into CAWRQGPRATNEKLFF.

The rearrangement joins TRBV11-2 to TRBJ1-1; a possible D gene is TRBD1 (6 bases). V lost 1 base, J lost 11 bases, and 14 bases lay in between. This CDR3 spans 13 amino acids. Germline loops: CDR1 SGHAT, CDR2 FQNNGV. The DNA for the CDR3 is TGTGCCAGCAGCTTAGTCCCCCCAGGGGAGGCTTTCTTT. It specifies CASSLVPPGEAFF.

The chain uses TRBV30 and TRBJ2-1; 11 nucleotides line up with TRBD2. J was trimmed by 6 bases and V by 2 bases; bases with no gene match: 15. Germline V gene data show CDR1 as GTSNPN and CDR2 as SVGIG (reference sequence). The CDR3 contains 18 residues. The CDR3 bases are TGTGCCTGGAGTTCCACTAGCGGGGGAATGGGGCCGGTCAATGAGCAGTTCTTC. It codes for CAWSSTSGGMGPVNEQFF.

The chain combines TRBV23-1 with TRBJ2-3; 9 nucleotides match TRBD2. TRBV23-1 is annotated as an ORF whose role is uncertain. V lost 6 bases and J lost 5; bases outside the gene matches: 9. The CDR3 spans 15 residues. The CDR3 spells CASSPCGGEGDTQYF. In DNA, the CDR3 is TGCGCCAGCAGCCCCTGCGGGGGGGAAGGAGATACGCAGTATTTT.

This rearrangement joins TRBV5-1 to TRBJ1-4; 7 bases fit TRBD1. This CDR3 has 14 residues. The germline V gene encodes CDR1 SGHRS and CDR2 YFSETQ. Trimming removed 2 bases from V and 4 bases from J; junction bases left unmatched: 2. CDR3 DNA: TGCGCCAGCAGCTTTCAGGGGGATAATGAAAAACTGTTTTTT. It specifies CASSFQGDNEKLFF.

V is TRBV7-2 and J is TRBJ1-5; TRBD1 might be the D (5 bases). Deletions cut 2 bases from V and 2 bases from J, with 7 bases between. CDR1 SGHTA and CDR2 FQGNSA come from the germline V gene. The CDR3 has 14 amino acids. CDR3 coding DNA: TGTGCCAGCAGCTTAAGACAGCGCAATCAGCCCCAGCATTTT. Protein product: CASSLRQRNQPQHF.

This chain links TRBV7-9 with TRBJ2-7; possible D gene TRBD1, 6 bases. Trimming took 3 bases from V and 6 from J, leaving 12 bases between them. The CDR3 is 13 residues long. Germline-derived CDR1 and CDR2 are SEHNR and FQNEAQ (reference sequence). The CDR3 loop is CASSFAGVSEQYF. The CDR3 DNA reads TGTGCCAGCAGCTTTGCAGGGGTAAGCGAGCAGTACTTC. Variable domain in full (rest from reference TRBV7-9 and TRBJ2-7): DTGVSQNPRHKITKRGQNVTFRCDPISEHNRLYWYRQTLGQGPEFLTYFQNEAQLEKSRLLSDRFSAERPKGSFSTLEIQRTEQGDSAMYLCASSFAGVSEQYFGPGTRLTVT.

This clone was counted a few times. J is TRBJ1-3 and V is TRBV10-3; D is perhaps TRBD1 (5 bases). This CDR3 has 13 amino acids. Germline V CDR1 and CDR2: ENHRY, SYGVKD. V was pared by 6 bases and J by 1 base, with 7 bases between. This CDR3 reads CAIRQDSGNTIYF. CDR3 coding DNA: TGTGCCATCAGACAGGATTCTGGAAACACCATATATTTT.

CDR3 nucleotide sequence: TGTGCCAGCAGCGCGGGACTAGCACAGGGGGAAGGTACGCAGTATTTT. Protein product: CASSAGLAQGEGTQYF. This rearrangement joins TRBV9 to TRBJ2-3, with D maybe TRBD2 (9 bases). Germline V gene sequence: CDR1 SGDLS, CDR2 YYNGEE. CDR3 length: 16 residues. Trimming stripped 3 bases from V and 8 bases from J, with 22 bases between.

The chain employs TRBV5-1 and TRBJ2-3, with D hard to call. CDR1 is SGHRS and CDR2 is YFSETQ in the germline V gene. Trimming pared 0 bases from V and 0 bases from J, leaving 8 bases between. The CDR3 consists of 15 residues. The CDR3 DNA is TGCGCCAGCAGCTTGGTTAGCAGAAGCACAGATACGCAGTATTTT. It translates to CASSLVSRSTDTQYF.